These 21 T cell receptor beta chains originate from one sample sequenced in a study of blood T cell repertoires in COVID-19. Assay used: immunoSEQ multiplex PCR; TCRdb lists only in-frame clones, some missing. Here the sample spans tens of thousands of clones, roughly 74% being singletons. Sequenced material: peripheral blood. The receptors here all came from a man older than 75 with acute or convalescent COVID-19.

The chain couples TRBV7-3 to TRBJ2-3; weak D call: TRBD2 (6 bases). Germline V lookup: CDR1 SGHTA, CDR2 FQGTGA. V gave up 2 bases and J gave up 8 bases, with 14 bases separating them. CDR3 size: 14 residues. The CDR3 here is CASSLAGSEATQYF. CDR3 DNA sequence: TGTGCCAGCAGCTTAGCGGGGTCAGAGGCTACGCAGTATTTT.

CDR3 coding DNA: TGTGCCATCAGGGCCGCTAGCGAAGAGCAGTACTTC. Translating it yields CAIRAASEEQYF. The V call is TRBV10-3, the J call TRBJ2-7; possible D gene TRBD2, 6 bases. The CDR3 runs 12 residues. In germline, CDR1 is ENHRY, CDR2 SYGVKD. With 6 bases removed from V and 7 bases from J, the gap between germline ends came to 13 bases.

This clone was seen more than once but under ten times. The V and J genes are TRBV28 and TRBJ1-2; 7 nucleotides match TRBD1. J gave up 6 bases and V 10 bases, and 8 bases lay outside the gene matches. CDR1 and CDR2 (germline): MDHEN, SYDVKM. CDR3 length: 12 residues. The CDR3 region is CATRDRVNGYTF. The CDR3 region has the DNA TGTGCCACCCGTGACAGGGTAAATGGCTACACCTTC.

The V gene is TRBV7-8, the J gene TRBJ1-2; D uncertain. V lost 5 bases to trimming and J lost 0 bases, with 10 bases between them. Germline assignment: CDR1 SGHVS and CDR2 FQNEAQ. The CDR3 has 14 amino acids. CDR3 loop: CASSPRTSNYGYTF. CDR3 DNA: TGTGCCAGCAGCCCTCGGACTTCTAACTATGGCTACACCTTC.

V gene TRBV19 combines with J gene TRBJ1-1; 7 bases line up with TRBD1. The V segment lost 5 bases and the J segment 0 bases; nucleotides outside the gene matches: 6. This CDR3 comprises 15 residues. Germline values: CDR1 LNHDA, CDR2 SQIVND (reference sequence). In DNA, the CDR3 is TGTGCCAGTAGTGGCAGACAGGGACTGAACACTGAAGCTTTCTTT. Translation gives CASSGRQGLNTEAFF.

This clone was seen many times. The chain employs TRBV27 and TRBJ1-5; D is uncertain. Germline V gene lookup returns CDR1 MNHEY and CDR2 SMNVEV (reference sequence). Trimming left V 2 bases short and J 1 base short, with 9 bases between. The CDR3 runs to 15 residues. The CDR3 DNA follows: TGTGCCAGCAGTTTAATTGAGGGAAGCAATCAGCCCCAGCATTTT. Residues: CASSLIEGSNQPQHF.

There are a few counts of this clone. This chain links TRBV5-6 with TRBJ2-1, with 8 bases identical to TRBD2. The CDR3 covers 14 residues. After removal of 3 bases from V and 6 bases from J, the junction contained 5 bases not matched to a gene. Germline CDR1 SGHDT, CDR2 YYEEEE. CDR3 DNA: TGTGCCAGCAGCTCCCTCACTAGCGGCAATGAGCAGTTCTTC. Translating gives CASSSLTSGNEQFF.

Only a few counts were recorded for this clone. The chain couples TRBV6-5 to TRBJ2-7; D possibly corresponds to TRBD1 (5 bases). The CDR3 contains 11 residues. V lost 5 bases and J lost 3, with 5 bases in between. Per the germline V gene, CDR1 is MNHEY and CDR2 is SVGAGI. DNA for the CDR3: TGTGCCAGCAGTAGGGGCTACGAGCAGTACTTC. It is translated as CASSRGYEQYF.

The V and J genes are TRBV14 and TRBJ1-2; the match to TRBD1 covers 12 bases. CDR3 length: 16 amino acids. Germline CDR1 SGHDN, CDR2 FVKESK. The trim removed 4 bases at V and 8 bases at J, leaving 11 bases unmatched. The CDR3, as DNA: TGTGCCAGCAGCCCCCGGTGGGGACAGGGGGCAGAGGGCTACACCTTC. Translating gives CASSPRWGQGAEGYTF.

V gene TRBV6-5 combines with J gene TRBJ1-5, with 9 bases fitting TRBD1. V was clipped by 10 bases and J by 4 bases; unmatched bases: 8. CDR1 is MNHEY, CDR2 SVGAGI, per germline. The CDR3 runs to 14 residues. CDR3 coding DNA: TGTGCCACCAAAACCGGGACAGGGAATCAGCCCCAGCATTTT. Amino acids: CATKTGTGNQPQHF.

This chain connects TRBV7-3 to TRBJ2-7; no definite D call. The CDR3 extends over 13 amino acids. V was clipped by 1 base and J by 4 bases, with 8 bases between them. Germline V gives CDR1 SGHTA, CDR2 FQGTGA. CDR3 sequence (DNA): TGTGCCAGCAGCTTAATGTCGCAGTACGAGCAGTACTTC. Amino acids: CASSLMSQYEQYF.

The J gene is TRBJ2-1, the V gene TRBV2; D may be TRBD1 (6 bases). Germline loops: CDR1 SNHLY, CDR2 FYNNEI. Trimming pared 5 bases from V and 9 bases from J, leaving 20 bases between. CDR3 size: 15 residues. This CDR3 reads CASSRQAPDLGEQFF. DNA for the CDR3: TGTGCCAGCAGTCGACAGGCCCCAGATTTAGGTGAGCAGTTCTTC.

The CDR3 DNA reads TGTGCCAGTAGTCTCCGAGCGAATCAGCCCCAGCATTTT. Protein: CASSLRANQPQHF. The chain has TRBV19 and TRBJ1-5; no reliable D call. Germline V gene sequence: CDR1 LNHDA, CDR2 SQIVND (reference sequence). Trimming shortened V by 5 bases and J by 4 bases, and 9 bases separated the two germline ends. This CDR3 is built from 13 residues. The full variable domain, with the rest looked up from reference TRBV19 and TRBJ1-5, is DGGITQSPKYLFRKEGQNVTLSCEQNLNHDAMYWYRQDPGQGLRLIYYSQIVNDFQKGDIAEGYSVSREKKESFPLTVTSAQKNPTAFYLCASSLRANQPQHFGDGTRLSIL.

V gene TRBV5-8 combines with J gene TRBJ2-1; TRBD2 matches at 8 bases. V trimming: 1 base; J trimming: 9 bases; junction bases outside the gene matches: 12. From germline, CDR1 is SGHTS and CDR2 YDEGEE. The length of the CDR3 is 16 residues. The CDR3 DNA reads TGTGCCAGCAGCTTGTTATCCAGCGGGAGAATGGGTGAGCAGTTCTTC. It translates to CASSLLSSGRMGEQFF.

The count of this clone is one. V and J are TRBV11-3 and TRBJ2-3, with 7 bases matching TRBD2. V lost 4 bases, J lost 1 base, and 5 bases stayed unmatched. Germline assignment: CDR1 SGHNT and CDR2 YENEEA. This CDR3 region has 15 residues. In nucleotides, the CDR3 is TGTGCCAGCAGCTCCAGCGGGATGGGCACAGATACGCAGTATTTT. Its protein product is CASSSSGMGTDTQYF.

This clone showed up many times. The rearrangement links TRBV30 to TRBJ2-3; 8 nucleotides line up with TRBD1. The CDR3 totals 16 residues. Unmatched junction bases numbered 13, after V lost 0 bases and J lost 8 bases. Germline V CDR1 and CDR2: GTSNPN, SVGIG (reference sequence). The DNA for the CDR3 is TGTGCCTGGAGTGTATCCCGACAGGGGCGCAGCGTTACGCAGTATTTT. Its translation is CAWSVSRQGRSVTQYF.

This chain links TRBV29-1 with TRBJ2-1; no firm D call. Germline CDR1 is SQVTM and CDR2 is ANQGSEA. V was trimmed by 7 bases and J by 5 bases, leaving 18 bases between them. The CDR3 covers 14 residues. The CDR3 spells CSGVQANIHNEQFF. CDR3 nucleotides: TGCAGCGGGGTACAAGCGAACATTCACAATGAGCAGTTCTTC.

The genes are TRBV4-2 and TRBJ2-1; D possibly corresponds to TRBD2 (7 bases). This CDR3 spans 18 amino acids. V lost 2 bases, J lost 7 bases, and 24 bases lay in between. Germline V CDR1 and CDR2: LGHNA, YNFKEQ. The CDR3 loop is CASSQNLAGFRGGNEQFF. CDR3 DNA: TGTGCCAGCAGCCAAAACTTAGCGGGCTTTAGAGGGGGAAATGAGCAGTTCTTC.

The chain employs TRBV28 and TRBJ2-1, with D tentatively TRBD1 (6 bases). This CDR3 is built from 16 residues. The V end lost 8 bases, the J end lost 0 bases, and 17 bases lay between the germline ends. The germline gives CDR1 MDHEN, CDR2 SYDVKM. CDR3 sequence reads: CASSAGGKSSYNEQFF. The DNA for the CDR3 is TGTGCCAGCTCGGCTGGGGGCAAAAGCTCCTACAATGAGCAGTTCTTC.

The chain is built from TRBV6-7 and TRBJ2-6, with D hard to call. TRBV6-7 is placed among ORFs of uncertain function. CDR3 length: 14 amino acids. Between the trimmed V and J ends, which lost 2 bases and 2 bases, there was a span of 4 bases. CDR3 region: CASSYPAGANVLTF. The DNA of the CDR3 is TGTGCCAGCAGTTACCCAGCTGGGGCCAACGTCCTGACTTTC.

In regard to this clone: This CDR3 is also generated by other DNA sequences in the sample. V is TRBV4-2 and J is TRBJ2-2; 7 bases line up with TRBD2. Germline loops: CDR1 LGHNA, CDR2 YNFKEQ. The CDR3 is made up of 15 amino acids. The trim removed 3 bases at V and 2 bases at J, leaving 3 bases unmatched. The CDR3 DNA reads TGTGCCAGCAGCCACGGACTAGTTAACACCGGGGAGCTGTTTTTT. Encoded protein: CASSHGLVNTGELFF.